One and the same sample provided the 9 T cell receptor beta chains below, sequenced in a study of technical replicates of blood from a few donors (dated by TCRdb to the late 2010s). The method was the immunoSEQ multiplex PCR assay. TCRdb re-hosts the immuneACCESS table, in-frame sequences only. Its copies lack some clones; in the studies checked, an unresolved V gene accounts for under half of them, and the cause for the rest is not known. Across this sample there are about 76,000 clones, with 80% to 90% seen only once. The ten largest clones represent approximately 4.6% of the sample. The sample consisted of PBMCs. The receptors come from a human donor in good health. Some clones in this sample may be carry-over from other donors' samples.

The V gene is TRBV5-4, the J gene TRBJ2-7; perhaps TRBD1 as D (5 bases). Germline-derived CDR1 and CDR2 are SGHNT and YYREEE (reference sequence). This CDR3 has 14 amino acids. V shed 3 bases and J shed 0 bases, with 10 bases lying between them. CDR3 region: CASSYEQGSYEQYF. In DNA form, the CDR3 reads TGTGCCAGCAGCTACGAGCAGGGCTCCTACGAGCAGTACTTC.

The count of this clone is one. The genes are TRBV7-2 and TRBJ1-2; 8 bases agree with TRBD1. Trimming took 5 bases from V and 8 from J; bases not matched to a gene: 10. Germline V gives CDR1 SGHTA, CDR2 FQGNSA. CDR3 length: 14 amino acids. The CDR3 loop reads CASSHGQGLYGYTF. The CDR3 bases are TGTGCCAGCAGCCACGGACAGGGATTGTACGGCTACACCTTC. Filled out from reference TRBV7-2 and TRBJ1-2, the complete variable domain reads GAGVSQSPSNKVTEKGKDVELRCDPISGHTALYWYRQSLGQGLEFLIYFQGNSAPDKSGLPSDRFSAERTGGSVSTLTIQRTQQEDSAVYLCASSHGQGLYGYTFGSGTRLTVV.

The chain has TRBV19 and TRBJ1-2, with 7 bases fitting TRBD1. CDR1 is LNHDA, CDR2 SQIVND, per germline (reference sequence). The CDR3 is 12 residues long. Unmatched junction bases numbered 5, after V lost 5 bases and J lost 8 bases. CDR3 sequence (DNA): TGTGCCAGTAGTCCTAGGGACAGAGGCTACACCTTC. Residues: CASSPRDRGYTF.

This chain joins TRBV4-3 and TRBJ2-4, with D maybe TRBD2 (5 bases). CDR3 length: 16 residues. Trimming left V 6 bases short and J 0 bases short, with 15 bases between. The V gene's germline CDR1 is LGHNA and CDR2 YSLEER. The CDR3 is CASSVAAVVAKNIQYF. The CDR3 nucleotides are TGCGCCAGCAGTGTGGCAGCGGTGGTAGCCAAAAACATTCAGTACTTC.

This sequence joins TRBV7-2 and TRBJ2-2; D unresolved. CDR3 length: 13 residues. CDR1 SGHTA and CDR2 FQGNSA come from the germline V gene. Trimming took off 5 bases at V and 8 bases at J, with 12 bases between the two ends. The CDR3 coding sequence is TGTGCCAGCAGCCTCCTCTTCGGGGGGGAGCTGTTTTTT. This sequence encodes CASSLLFGGELFF.

This clone was counted only a few times. The CDR3 DNA is TGTGCCAGCAGCCAAGCCGCAGGGGACGCCGGGGAGCTGTTTTTT. Translation: CASSQAAGDAGELFF. The chain joins TRBV4-2 to TRBJ2-2; a weak D match, TRBD1 (6 bases). The germline V and J ends were trimmed by 1 base and 6 bases, with 12 bases remaining between them. Germline V CDR1 and CDR2: LGHNA, YNFKEQ. The CDR3 length is 15 residues.

The chain is built from TRBV7-6 and TRBJ2-7; the match to TRBD2 covers 8 bases. V shed 5 bases, J shed 0 bases, and the junction held 9 bases outside the gene matches. This CDR3 has 16 amino acids. The germline gives CDR1 SGHVS, CDR2 FNYEAQ. The DNA of the CDR3 is TGTGCCAGCAGCCCCCTCGGGCGGGGGGTCTCCTACGAGCAGTACTTC. It is translated as CASSPLGRGVSYEQYF.

The chain couples TRBV21-1 to TRBJ1-1. TRBV21-1 is given as a pseudogene. The CDR3 loop spans 14 amino acids. CDR3 bases: TGTGCCAGCAGCCCTCGTGGAGGGATGGCTGAAGCTTTCTTT. Translating it yields CASSPRGGMAEAFF.

The chain combines TRBV4-2 with TRBJ1-4, with 10 bases matching TRBD1. From germline, CDR1 is LGHNA and CDR2 YNFKEQ. Trimming removed 0 bases from V and 6 bases from J; junction bases left unmatched: 1. The CDR3 has 15 amino acids. CDR3 loop: CASSQEGQGYEKLFF. In DNA form, the CDR3 reads TGTGCCAGCAGCCAAGAGGGACAGGGGTATGAAAAACTGTTTTTT.